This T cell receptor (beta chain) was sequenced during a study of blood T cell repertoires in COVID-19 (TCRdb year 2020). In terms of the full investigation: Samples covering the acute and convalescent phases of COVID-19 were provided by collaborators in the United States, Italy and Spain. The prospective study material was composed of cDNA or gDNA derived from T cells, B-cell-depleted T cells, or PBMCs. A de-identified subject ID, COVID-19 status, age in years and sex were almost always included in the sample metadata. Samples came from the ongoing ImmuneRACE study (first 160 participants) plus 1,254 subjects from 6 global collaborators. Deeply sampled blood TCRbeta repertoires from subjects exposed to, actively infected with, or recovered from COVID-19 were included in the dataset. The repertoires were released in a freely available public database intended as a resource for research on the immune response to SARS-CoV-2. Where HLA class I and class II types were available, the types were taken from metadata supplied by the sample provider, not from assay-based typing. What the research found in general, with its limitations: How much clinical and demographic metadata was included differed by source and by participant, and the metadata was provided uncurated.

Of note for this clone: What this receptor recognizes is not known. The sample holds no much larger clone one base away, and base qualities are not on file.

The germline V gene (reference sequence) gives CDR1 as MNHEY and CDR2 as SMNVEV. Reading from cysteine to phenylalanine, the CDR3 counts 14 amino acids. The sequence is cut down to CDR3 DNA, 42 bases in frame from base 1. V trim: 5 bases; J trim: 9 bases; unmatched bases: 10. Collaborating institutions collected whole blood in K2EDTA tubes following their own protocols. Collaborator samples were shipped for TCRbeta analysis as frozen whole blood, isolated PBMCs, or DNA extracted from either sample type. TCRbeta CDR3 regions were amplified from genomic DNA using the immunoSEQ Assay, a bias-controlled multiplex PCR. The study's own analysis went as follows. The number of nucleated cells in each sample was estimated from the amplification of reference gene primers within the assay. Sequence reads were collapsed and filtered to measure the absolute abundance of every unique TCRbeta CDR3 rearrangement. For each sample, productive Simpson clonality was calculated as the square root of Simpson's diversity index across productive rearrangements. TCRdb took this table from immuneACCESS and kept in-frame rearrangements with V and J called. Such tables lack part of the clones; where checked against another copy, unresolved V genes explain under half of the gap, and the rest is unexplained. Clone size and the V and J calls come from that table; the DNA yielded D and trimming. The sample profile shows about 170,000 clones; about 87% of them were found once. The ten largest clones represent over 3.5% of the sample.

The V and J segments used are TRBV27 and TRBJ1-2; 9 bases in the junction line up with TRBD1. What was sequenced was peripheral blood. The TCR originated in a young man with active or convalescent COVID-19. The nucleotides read TGTGCCAGCAGTGGCGCGACAGGGGGAATTAGCTACACCTTC. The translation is CASSGATGGISYTF.